This entry is about one TCR beta chain. Its matching antigen is unknown. The data are from a study of cytomegalovirus exposure and HLA in healthy donors. Overall study context: The same platform used for the 600 to 750 first-cohort repertoires was also used for the approximately 120 validation repertoires, as a later analysis reported.

General observations from the study: Subsequent analysis found a tendency for first-cohort TCR clusters to co-occur within the 120 or so validation repertoires.

Some clones are missing from TCRdb's copy, which holds only in-frame ones; the method was immunoSEQ multiplex PCR. The sample has more than 130,000 clones, roughly 88% seen once. Source material: PBMCs. This clonotype originated in a woman aged 18-29 years in good health and CMV-seropositive.

DNA for the CDR3: TGTGCCAGCAGAGGACTCGCAGGGGGCACCGGGGAGCTGTTTTTT. The encoded protein is CASRGLAGGTGELFF. V is TRBV6-1 and J is TRBJ2-2; 7 bases match TRBD1. CDR3 length equals 15 residues. Looked up from germline, CDR1 is MNHNS and CDR2 is SASEGT. The ends lost 6 bases at V and 4 bases at J; junction bases unmatched: 8.